What follows are 28 T cell receptor beta chains derived from one specimen sequenced in a study of CD8 T cells in Susac syndrome. An input of roughly 0.5 to 1 ug of RNA was subjected to reverse transcription using random hexamers. Via MiXCR, TCRdb re-called the immunoSEQ multiplex PCR reads, giving one row per CDR3 protein. The table includes some 200,000 distinct CDR3 sequences, about 95% detected once. Specimen: CD8+ T cells from PBMCs. These receptor sequences come from a human donor with Susac syndrome.

The chain joins TRBV20-1 to TRBJ2-7; 8 bases agree with TRBD2. Germline CDR1 and CDR2: DFQATT and SNEGSKA (reference sequence). CDR3 size: 14 residues. V dropped 0 bases and J dropped 3; count of bases not matched to a gene: 4. CDR3 protein: CSARDVLAGYEQYF. DNA for the CDR3: TGCAGTGCTAGAGATGTGCTAGCGGGCTACGAGCAGTACTTC.

This chain links TRBV30 with TRBJ2-7; possible D gene TRBD2, 5 bases. Germline V gene lookup returns CDR1 GTSNPN and CDR2 SVGIG (reference sequence). V lost 0 bases to trimming and J lost 6 bases, with 6 bases between them. The CDR3 extends over 11 amino acids. This chain's CDR3 is CAWSVRGEQYF. The CDR3 DNA is TGTGCCTGGAGTGTCCGGGGCGAGCAGTACTTC.

This chain uses TRBV27 with TRBJ2-3; D gene uncertain. The CDR3 length is 14 residues. In germline, CDR1 is MNHEY, CDR2 SMNVEV (reference sequence). The V gene lost 4 bases and the J gene lost 6 bases, with 14 bases spanning the gap. CDR3 nucleotides: TGTGCCAGCAGTTCCGACCACCCCAGGGATACGCAGTATTTT. Protein sequence: CASSSDHPRDTQYF.

This sequence joins TRBV20-1 and TRBJ2-7; perhaps TRBD1 as D (6 bases). Germline lookup yields CDR1 DFQATT and CDR2 SNEGSKA (reference sequence). The CDR3 covers 11 residues. For the CDR3, the DNA is TGCAGGGGATCACAGGGTTACGAGCAGTACTTC. Translated, it gives CRGSQGYEQYF.

This chain connects TRBV18 to TRBJ2-3; D not certain. The length of the CDR3 is 16 residues. V lost 1 base, J lost 2 bases, and 13 bases lay in between. In germline, CDR1 is KGHSH, CDR2 LQKENI. The CDR3 DNA reads TGTGCCAGCTCACCACGAGCATTTACGTCCACAGATACGCAGTATTTT. Translated: CASSPRAFTSTDTQYF.

J is TRBJ2-3 and V is TRBV30; TRBD2 is a possible D gene (6 bases). This CDR3 is built from 14 residues. Trimming removed 4 bases from V and 2 bases from J, with 13 bases in between. The germline V gene has CDR1 GTSNPN and CDR2 SVGIG (reference sequence). CDR3 in amino acids: CAWIPGLTTDTQYF. DNA for the CDR3: TGTGCCTGGATCCCCGGACTAACCACAGATACGCAGTATTTT.

This sequence joins TRBV4-1 and TRBJ2-5, with D uncertain. Trimming took 0 bases from V and 4 from J, leaving 12 bases between them. Germline V lookup: CDR1 MGHRA, CDR2 YSYEKL. This CDR3 has 15 amino acids. The CDR3 DNA reads TGCGCCAGCAGCCAAGATTCCAGGTCCCCAGAGACCCAGTACTTC. It codes for CASSQDSRSPETQYF.

Only one count was recorded for this clonotype. The CDR3 coding sequence is TGCGCCAGCAGCCAAGTAGGACTAGCGGGCAATGAGCAGTTCTTC. Its protein product is CASSQVGLAGNEQFF. The gene calls are TRBV4-1 and TRBJ2-1, with 11 bases lining up with TRBD2. This CDR3 has 15 amino acids. V was clipped by 1 base and J by 6 bases; unmatched bases: 2. The germline gives CDR1 MGHRA, CDR2 YSYEKL.

The chain carries TRBV30 and TRBJ2-7; TRBD1 agrees at 8 bases. The CDR3 is made up of 13 amino acids. In germline, CDR1 is GTSNPN, CDR2 SVGIG (reference sequence). V gave up 3 bases and J gave up 5 bases; unmatched junction bases: 6. This CDR3 reads CAWSTDRADEQYF. CDR3 sequence (DNA): TGTGCCTGGAGCACGGACAGGGCGGACGAGCAGTACTTC.

The V call is TRBV5-1, the J call TRBJ2-5; possible D gene TRBD2, 5 bases. This CDR3 spans 14 amino acids. Germline V lookup: CDR1 SGHRS, CDR2 YFSETQ. V shed 5 bases and J shed 5 bases, with 16 bases lying between them. This CDR3 reads CASRRGRDRETQYF. As DNA, the CDR3 is TGCGCCAGCAGGAGAGGCCGGGATCGCGAGACCCAGTACTTC. The variable domain in full, with the rest retrieved from reference TRBV5-1 and TRBJ2-5, is KAGVTQTPRYLIKTRGQQVTLSCSPISGHRSVSWYQQTPGQGLQFLFEYFSETQRNKGNFPGRFSGRQFSNSRSEMNVSTLELGDSALYLCASRRGRDRETQYFGPGTRLLVL.

CDR3 region: CASSQGERESTHEQFF. The DNA of the CDR3 is TGTGCCAGCAGCCAAGGGGAGCGGGAGAGTACCCATGAGCAGTTCTTC. V usage is TRBV3-1 and J usage is TRBJ2-1, with 8 bases identical to TRBD2. The CDR3 is 16 amino acids. Per germline, CDR1 LGHDT and CDR2 YNNKEL (reference sequence). The trim removed 1 base at V and 8 bases at J, leaving 10 bases unmatched.

Only a few counts were recorded for this clonotype. The CDR3 sequence is CASSQSSYEQYF. As DNA, the CDR3 is TGTGCCAGCAGCCAAAGCTCCTACGAGCAGTACTTC. J is TRBJ2-7 and V is TRBV5-4; D is uncertain. This CDR3 spans 12 amino acids. Germline-derived CDR1 and CDR2 are SGHNT and YYREEE (reference sequence). The V end lost 4 bases, the J end lost 0 bases, and 5 bases lay between the germline ends. The complete variable domain, with remaining parts taken from reference TRBV5-4 and TRBJ2-7, reads ETGVTQSPTHLIKTRGQQVTLRCSSQSGHNTVSWYQQALGQGPQFIFQYYREEENGRGNFPPRFSGLQFPNYSSELNVNALELDDSALYLCASSQSSYEQYFGPGTRLTVT.

The chain uses TRBV9 and TRBJ2-1; 13 bases match TRBD2. V was clipped by 4 bases and J by 5 bases; unmatched bases: 6. Germline V lookup: CDR1 SGDLS, CDR2 YYNGEE. CDR3 length: 16 residues. The CDR3 DNA follows: TGTGCCAGCAGCTCCAAGGGACTAGCGGGGCACAATGAGCAGTTCTTC. This codes for CASSSKGLAGHNEQFF. Complete variable domain (other parts from reference TRBV9 and TRBJ2-1): DSGVTQTPKHLITATGQRVTLRCSPRSGDLSVYWYQQSLDQGLQFLIQYYNGEERAKGNILERFSAQQFPDLHSELNLSSLELGDSALYFCASSSKGLAGHNEQFFGPGTRLTVL.

The chain recombines TRBV13 with TRBJ2-3, with TRBD2 identical over 12 bases. Trimming cost V 0 bases and J 5 bases; bases outside gene matches: 3. Germline V gene sequence: CDR1 PRHDT, CDR2 FYEKMQ (reference sequence). This CDR3 region has 16 residues. The CDR3 reads CASSLGLAGGRDTQYF. CDR3 in DNA: TGTGCCAGCAGCTTAGGACTAGCGGGGGGCAGAGATACGCAGTATTTT.

In its sample, this clonotype was seen once. CDR3 region: CASSHLPGQGNYEQYF. The CDR3, as DNA: TGCGCCAGCAGCCACCTCCCGGGACAGGGGAACTACGAGCAGTACTTC. This rearrangement joins TRBV4-1 to TRBJ2-7; 10 bases are a match to TRBD1. The V segment lost 3 bases and the J segment 3 bases; nucleotides outside the gene matches: 8. Looked up from germline, CDR1 is MGHRA and CDR2 is YSYEKL. The CDR3 is made up of 16 amino acids.

V and J are TRBV30 and TRBJ2-7; TRBD1 is a possible D gene (6 bases). V dropped 3 bases and J dropped 4 bases, with 13 bases sitting between them. Germline CDR1 and CDR2: GTSNPN and SVGIG (reference sequence). CDR3 size: 13 residues. The CDR3 bases are TGTGCCTGGAGCGATGGGACACTTTACGAGCAGTACTTC. Its translation is CAWSDGTLYEQYF.

This chain joins TRBV27 and TRBJ2-7; unclear D gene. V was clipped by 2 bases and J by 2 bases, with 7 bases between them. Germline CDR1 and CDR2: MNHEY and SMNVEV (reference sequence). The CDR3 contains 13 residues. CDR3 coding DNA: TGTGCCAGCAGTTTAGGTGCCCCCTACGAGCAGTACTTC. Protein sequence: CASSLGAPYEQYF.

The gene calls are TRBV13 and TRBJ1-1, with D possibly being TRBD1 (5 bases). From germline, CDR1 is PRHDT and CDR2 FYEKMQ (reference sequence). The V end lost 5 bases, the J end lost 3 bases, and 16 bases lay between the germline ends. This CDR3 is built from 15 residues. CDR3 nucleotides: TGTGCCAGCAGCCCCAAAGGGGCCGGTGACACTGAAGCTTTCTTT. Its protein is CASSPKGAGDTEAFF.

This clonotype was seen just once. This chain connects TRBV27 to TRBJ2-3; D might be TRBD1 (6 bases). CDR1 is MNHEY and CDR2 is SMNVEV in the germline V gene (reference sequence). This CDR3 contains 13 residues. The V and J ends lost 1 base and 5 bases respectively, with 7 bases between them. This chain's CDR3 is CASSLYREDTQYF. In DNA, the CDR3 is TGTGCCAGCAGTTTATACAGGGAAGATACGCAGTATTTT.

The gene calls are TRBV7-9 and TRBJ2-1; TRBD2 agrees at 13 bases. Germline V CDR1 and CDR2: SEHNR, FQNEAQ (reference sequence). CDR3 length equals 14 residues. Germline trimming cut 4 bases from V and 15 bases from J; bases unmatched to any gene: 9. The CDR3 reads CASSSGLAGFSRFF. In DNA form, the CDR3 reads TGTGCCAGCAGCTCGGGACTAGCGGGATTTTCTCGGTTCTTC.

This sequence joins TRBV20-1 and TRBJ2-1; 8 bases are a match to TRBD1. The V segment lost 6 bases and the J segment 3 bases; nucleotides outside the gene matches: 4. Germline V CDR1 and CDR2: DFQATT, SNEGSKA (reference sequence). The CDR3 is 13 residues long. This chain's CDR3 is CSAMDRDYNEQFF. The CDR3 coding sequence is TGCAGTGCAATGGACAGGGACTACAATGAGCAGTTCTTC.

V and J are TRBV7-9 and TRBJ2-4; D not resolved. Germline V CDR1 and CDR2: SEHNR, FQNEAQ (reference sequence). The V end was cut by 1 base, the J end by 6 bases, with 13 bases between. The CDR3 extends over 15 amino acids. The CDR3 sequence is CASSLVSGSGNIQYF. The CDR3 DNA sequence: TGTGCCAGCAGCTTAGTTTCTGGCAGTGGAAACATTCAGTACTTC.

This clonotype has just one count. This chain uses TRBV12-3 or TRBV12-4 with TRBJ2-7; 7 positions agree with TRBD1. V lost 5 bases to trimming and J lost 4 bases; unmatched junction nucleotides: 8. CDR3 length: 14 residues. The CDR3 loop is CASSDRDSFYEQYF. The CDR3 nucleotides read TGTGCCAGCAGTGACCGGGACAGCTTTTACGAGCAGTACTTC.

The chain uses TRBV20-1 and TRBJ2-3; D unclear. The ends were cut back, 4 bases at V and 3 bases at J, with 8 bases in the middle. The CDR3 is made up of 12 amino acids. Germline values: CDR1 DFQATT, CDR2 SNEGSKA (reference sequence). DNA for the CDR3: TGCAGTGCTACACCGGTAACAGATACGCAGTATTTT. It codes for CSATPVTDTQYF.

The rearrangement joins TRBV7-9 to TRBJ2-7; a weak D match, TRBD1 (5 bases). The V gene lost 4 bases and the J gene lost 2 bases, with 12 bases spanning the gap. The CDR3 has 14 residues. CDR1 SEHNR and CDR2 FQNEAQ come from the germline V gene (reference sequence). The chain's CDR3 is CASSSTDRTYEQYF. CDR3 in DNA: TGTGCCAGCAGCTCGACCGACAGAACCTACGAGCAGTACTTC.

This clonotype has only one observation. The genes are TRBV4-1 and TRBJ2-3, with D possibly called TRBD1 or TRBD2 (5 bases each). Trimming removed 5 bases at V and 4 bases at J, with 16 bases between. The CDR3 length is 15 residues. Per the germline V gene, CDR1 is MGHRA and CDR2 is YSYEKL. CDR3 region: CASSESGGIADTQYF. The CDR3 DNA reads TGCGCCAGCAGCGAAAGTGGGGGTATCGCAGATACGCAGTATTTT.

The chain is built from TRBV7-3 and TRBJ2-7, with TRBD2 matching over 12 bases. The CDR3 covers 14 residues. V shed 5 bases and J 2 bases; nucleotides not matched to a gene: 1. Germline V CDR1 and CDR2: SGHTA, FQGTGA. The CDR3 reads CASSLAGGPYEQYF. The CDR3 DNA reads as TGTGCCAGCAGCCTAGCGGGAGGGCCCTACGAGCAGTACTTC.

CDR3 residues: CASSISSGGVGEQFF. The CDR3, as DNA: TGTGCCAGTAGTATATCCAGCGGGGGCGTGGGTGAGCAGTTCTTC. The chain combines TRBV19 with TRBJ2-1, with TRBD2 matching 8 bases. J gave up 9 bases and V 2 bases, and 9 bases lay outside the gene matches. Germline loops: CDR1 LNHDA, CDR2 SQIVND (reference sequence). The CDR3 extends over 15 amino acids.